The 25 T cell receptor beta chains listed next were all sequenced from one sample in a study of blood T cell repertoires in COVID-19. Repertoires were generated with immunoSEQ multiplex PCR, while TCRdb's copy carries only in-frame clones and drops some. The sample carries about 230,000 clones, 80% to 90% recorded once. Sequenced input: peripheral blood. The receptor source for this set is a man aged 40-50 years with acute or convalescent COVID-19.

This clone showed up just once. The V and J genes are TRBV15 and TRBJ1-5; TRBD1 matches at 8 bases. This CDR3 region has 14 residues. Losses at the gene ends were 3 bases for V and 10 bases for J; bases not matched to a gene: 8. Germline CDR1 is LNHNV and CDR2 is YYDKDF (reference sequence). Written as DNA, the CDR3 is TGTGCCACCAGCAGGGGACAGGCAGTAAGCCCCCAGCATTTT. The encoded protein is CATSRGQAVSPQHF.

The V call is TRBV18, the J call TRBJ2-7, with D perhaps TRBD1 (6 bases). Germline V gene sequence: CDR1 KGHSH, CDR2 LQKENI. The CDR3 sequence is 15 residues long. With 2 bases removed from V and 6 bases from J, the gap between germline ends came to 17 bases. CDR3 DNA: TGTGCCAGCTCACCAAAGCCAGGGGATGGAGTCGAGCAGTACTTC. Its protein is CASSPKPGDGVEQYF.

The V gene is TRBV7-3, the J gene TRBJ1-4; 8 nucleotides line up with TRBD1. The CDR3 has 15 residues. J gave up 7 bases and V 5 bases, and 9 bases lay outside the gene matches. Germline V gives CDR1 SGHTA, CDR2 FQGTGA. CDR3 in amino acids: CASSLQGARGEKLFF. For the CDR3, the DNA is TGTGCCAGCAGCCTCCAGGGGGCGCGAGGTGAAAAACTGTTTTTT.

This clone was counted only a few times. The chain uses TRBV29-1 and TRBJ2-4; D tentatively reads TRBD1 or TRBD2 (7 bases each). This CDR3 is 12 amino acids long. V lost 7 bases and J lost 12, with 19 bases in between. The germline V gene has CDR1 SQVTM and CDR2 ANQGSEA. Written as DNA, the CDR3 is TGCAGCGGGGGGGGAGGTGACAGGGCTCAGTACTTC. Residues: CSGGGGDRAQYF. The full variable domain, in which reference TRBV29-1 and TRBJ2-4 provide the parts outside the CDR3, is SAVISQKPSRDICQRGTSLTIQCQVDSQVTMMFWYRQQPGQSLTLIATANQGSEATYESGFVIDKFPISRPNLTFSTLTVSNMSPEDSSIYLCSGGGGDRAQYFGAGTRLSVL.

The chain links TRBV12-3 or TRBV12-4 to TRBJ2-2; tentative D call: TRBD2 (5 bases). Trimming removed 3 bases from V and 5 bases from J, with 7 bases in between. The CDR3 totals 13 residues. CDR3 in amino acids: CASSLRETGELFF. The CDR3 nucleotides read TGTGCCAGCAGTTTGAGGGAGACCGGGGAGCTGTTTTTT.

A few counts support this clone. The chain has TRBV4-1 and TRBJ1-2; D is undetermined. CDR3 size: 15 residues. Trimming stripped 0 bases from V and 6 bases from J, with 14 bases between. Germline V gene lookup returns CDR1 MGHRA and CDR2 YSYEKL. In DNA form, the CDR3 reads TGCGCCAGCAGCCAAGATCCTTATTCTCTAGATGGCTACACCTTC. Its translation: CASSQDPYSLDGYTF.

CDR3 bases: TGTGCCAGCAGTTTAACCGCAGGGGGCAGGGGCACTGAAGCTTTCTTT. This sequence encodes CASSLTAGGRGTEAFF. J is TRBJ1-1 and V is TRBV27; 8 nucleotides agree with TRBD1. The CDR3 covers 16 residues. Per the germline V gene, CDR1 is MNHEY and CDR2 is SMNVEV (reference sequence). Trimming took 2 bases from V and 4 from J; bases not matched to a gene: 9.

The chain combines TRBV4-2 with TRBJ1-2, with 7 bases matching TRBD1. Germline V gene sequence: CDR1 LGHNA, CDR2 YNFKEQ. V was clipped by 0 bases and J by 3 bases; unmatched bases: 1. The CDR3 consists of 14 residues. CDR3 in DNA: TGTGCCAGCAGCCAAGACAGGGGGGACTATGGCTACACCTTC. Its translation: CASSQDRGDYGYTF.

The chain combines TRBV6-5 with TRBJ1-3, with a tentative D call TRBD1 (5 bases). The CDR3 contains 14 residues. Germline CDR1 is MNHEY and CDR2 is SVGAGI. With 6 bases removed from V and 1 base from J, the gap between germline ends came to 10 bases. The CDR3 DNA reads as TGTGCCAGCAGCAGGGTGGAATCTGGAAACACCATATATTTT. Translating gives CASSRVESGNTIYF.

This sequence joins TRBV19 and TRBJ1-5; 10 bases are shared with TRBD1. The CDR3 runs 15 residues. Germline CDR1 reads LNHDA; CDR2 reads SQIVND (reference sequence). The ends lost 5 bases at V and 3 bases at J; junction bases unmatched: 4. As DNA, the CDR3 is TGTGCCAGTAGTCAGGGACAGGGGTTCAATCAGCCCCAGCATTTT. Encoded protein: CASSQGQGFNQPQHF. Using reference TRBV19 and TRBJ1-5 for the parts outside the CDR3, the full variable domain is DGGITQSPKYLFRKEGQNVTLSCEQNLNHDAMYWYRQDPGQGLRLIYYSQIVNDFQKGDIAEGYSVSREKKESFPLTVTSAQKNPTAFYLCASSQGQGFNQPQHFGDGTRLSIL.

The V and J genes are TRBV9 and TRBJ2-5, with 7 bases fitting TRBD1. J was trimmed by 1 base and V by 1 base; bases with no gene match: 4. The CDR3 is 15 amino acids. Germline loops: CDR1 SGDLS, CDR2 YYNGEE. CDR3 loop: CASSVNRGPQETQYF. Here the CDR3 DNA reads TGTGCCAGCAGCGTAAACAGGGGCCCCCAAGAGACCCAGTACTTC.

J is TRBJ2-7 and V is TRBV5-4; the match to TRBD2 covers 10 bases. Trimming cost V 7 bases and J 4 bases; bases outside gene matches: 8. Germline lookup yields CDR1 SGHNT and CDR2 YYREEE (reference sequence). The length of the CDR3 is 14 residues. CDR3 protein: CASRTSGAKYEQYF. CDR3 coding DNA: TGTGCCAGCCGCACTAGCGGGGCAAAATACGAGCAGTACTTC.

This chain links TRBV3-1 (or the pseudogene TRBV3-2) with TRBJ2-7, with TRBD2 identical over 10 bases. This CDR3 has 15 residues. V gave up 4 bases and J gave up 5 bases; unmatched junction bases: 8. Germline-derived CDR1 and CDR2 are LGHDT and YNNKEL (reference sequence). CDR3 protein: CASSRSGGAIHEQYF. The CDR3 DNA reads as TGTGCCAGCAGCCGAAGCGGGGGGGCCATCCACGAGCAGTACTTC.

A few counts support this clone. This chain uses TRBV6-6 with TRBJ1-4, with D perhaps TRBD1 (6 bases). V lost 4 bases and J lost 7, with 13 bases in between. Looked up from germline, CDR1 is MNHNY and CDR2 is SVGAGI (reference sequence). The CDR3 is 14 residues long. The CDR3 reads CASSSYTGSEKLFF. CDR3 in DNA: TGTGCCAGCAGTTCATATACAGGGAGTGAAAAACTGTTTTTT.

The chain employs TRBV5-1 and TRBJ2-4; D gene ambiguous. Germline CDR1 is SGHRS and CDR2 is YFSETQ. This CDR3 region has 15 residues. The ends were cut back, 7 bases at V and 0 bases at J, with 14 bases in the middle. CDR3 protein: CASRRRGLAKNIQYF. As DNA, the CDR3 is TGCGCCAGCCGACGGCGCGGCCTAGCCAAAAACATTCAGTACTTC.

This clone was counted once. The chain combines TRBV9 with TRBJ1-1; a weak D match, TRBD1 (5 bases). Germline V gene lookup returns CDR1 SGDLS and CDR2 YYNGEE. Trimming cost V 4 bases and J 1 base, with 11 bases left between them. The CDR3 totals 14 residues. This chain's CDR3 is CASSLGRENTEAFF. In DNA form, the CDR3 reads TGTGCCAGCAGCCTCGGCAGGGAGAACACTGAAGCTTTCTTT.

The CDR3 region is CRTHRAEKAFF. Here the CDR3 DNA reads TGCAGAACTCACAGGGCGGAGAAGGCTTTCTTT. J is TRBJ1-1 and V is TRBV20-1, with D perhaps TRBD1 (6 bases). CDR1 is DFQATT and CDR2 is SNEGSKA in the germline V gene (reference sequence). There are 11 residues in the CDR3.

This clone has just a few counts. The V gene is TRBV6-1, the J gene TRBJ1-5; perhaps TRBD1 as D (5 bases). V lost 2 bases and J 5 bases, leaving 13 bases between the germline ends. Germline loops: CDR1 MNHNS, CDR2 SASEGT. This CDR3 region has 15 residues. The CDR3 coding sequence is TGTGCCAGCAGTGAATCCGGTCGCAGGGATCAGCCCCAGCATTTT. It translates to CASSESGRRDQPQHF.

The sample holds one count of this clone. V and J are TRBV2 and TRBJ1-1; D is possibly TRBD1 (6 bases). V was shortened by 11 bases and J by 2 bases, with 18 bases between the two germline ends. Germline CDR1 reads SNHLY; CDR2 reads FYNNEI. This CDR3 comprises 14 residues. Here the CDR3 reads CASQGGALNTEAFF. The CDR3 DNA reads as TGTGCCTCCCAAGGGGGGGCGCTAAACACTGAAGCTTTCTTT.

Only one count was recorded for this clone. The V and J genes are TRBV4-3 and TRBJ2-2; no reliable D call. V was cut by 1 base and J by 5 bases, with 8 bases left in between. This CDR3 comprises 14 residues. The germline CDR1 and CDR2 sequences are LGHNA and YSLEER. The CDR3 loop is CASSQAEWTGELFF. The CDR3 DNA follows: TGCGCCAGCAGCCAAGCGGAGTGGACCGGGGAGCTGTTTTTT.

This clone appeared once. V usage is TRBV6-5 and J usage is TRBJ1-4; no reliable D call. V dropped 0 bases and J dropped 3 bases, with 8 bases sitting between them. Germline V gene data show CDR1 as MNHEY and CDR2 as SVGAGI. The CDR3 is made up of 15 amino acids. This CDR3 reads CASSYSRTANEKLFF. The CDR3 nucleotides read TGTGCCAGCAGTTACTCCCGCACAGCTAATGAAAAACTGTTTTTT.

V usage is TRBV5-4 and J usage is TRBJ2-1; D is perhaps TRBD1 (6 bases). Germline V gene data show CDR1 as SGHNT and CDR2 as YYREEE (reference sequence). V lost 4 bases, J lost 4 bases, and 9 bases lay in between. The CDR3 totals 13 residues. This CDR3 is CASSNGQYNEQFF. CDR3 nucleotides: TGTGCCAGCAGCAACGGACAGTACAATGAGCAGTTCTTC.

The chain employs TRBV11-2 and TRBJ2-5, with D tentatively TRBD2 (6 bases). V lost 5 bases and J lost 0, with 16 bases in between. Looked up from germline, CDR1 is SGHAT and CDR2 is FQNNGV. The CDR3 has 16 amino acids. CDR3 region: CASSPGSGEYQETQYF. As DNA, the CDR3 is TGTGCCAGCAGCCCCGGTTCGGGGGAGTACCAAGAGACCCAGTACTTC.

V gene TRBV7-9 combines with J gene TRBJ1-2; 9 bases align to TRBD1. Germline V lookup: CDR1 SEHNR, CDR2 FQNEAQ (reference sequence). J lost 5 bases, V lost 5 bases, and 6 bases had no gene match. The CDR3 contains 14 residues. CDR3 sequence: CASSQDRGRYGYTF. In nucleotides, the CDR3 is TGTGCCAGCAGCCAGGACAGGGGCCGGTATGGCTACACCTTC.

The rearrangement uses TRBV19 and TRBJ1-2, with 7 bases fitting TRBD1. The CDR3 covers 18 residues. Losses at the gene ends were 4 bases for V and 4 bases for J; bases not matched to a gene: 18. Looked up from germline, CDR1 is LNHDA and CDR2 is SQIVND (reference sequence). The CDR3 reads CASSTPTVQGLGLYGYTF. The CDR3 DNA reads TGTGCCAGTAGTACCCCGACAGTACAGGGGTTAGGGCTCTATGGCTACACCTTC.